A selection of T cell receptor beta chains follows, all from one sample in a study of blood T cell repertoires in COVID-19. The data were produced by immunoSEQ multiplex PCR, yet TCRdb's version contains in-frame clones alone and is incomplete. The data contain roughly 380,000 clones, about 80% of them singletons. Sequenced: peripheral blood. The receptors shown here come from a human donor with acute or convalescent COVID-19. The donor label of this sample is uncertain. Each CDR3 is given with its conserved first and last residue. The order of the fields is clone size, D gene, J gene, V gene, CDR3 DNA, CDR3 protein. A D gene is named only where the DNA matches it firmly. Clone size, where shown, is once, few, many, or a class for clones that have expanded.

- - TRBJ1-1 TRBV7-9 TGTGCCAGCAGCCAGGGACTGAGAGAAGCTTTCTTT CASSQGLREAFF
- TRBD1 TRBJ1-5 TRBV2 TGTGCCAGCAGCGCCTTTGGACAGGGTCATCAGCCCCAGCATTTT CASSAFGQGHQPQHF
- TRBD2 TRBJ2-7 TRBV10-3 TGTGCCTCAACTAGCGCGCAAACCTCCTACGAGCAGTACTTC CASTSAQTSYEQYF
once - TRBJ2-1 TRBV18 TGTGCCAGCTCACCATCCATCACAGCCAATGAGCAGTTCTTC CASSPSITANEQFF
- - TRBJ1-2 TRBV11-2 TGTGCCAGCAGCTTAGTGGGGAACGGGAATGGCTACACCTTC CASSLVGNGNGYTF
- - TRBJ2-3 TRBV4-2 TGTGCCAGCAGCCAAGGCGCGGGGCCGGGCGGTACGCAGTATTTT CASSQGAGPGGTQYF
once TRBD1 TRBJ2-7 TRBV6-6 TGTGCCAGCAGTTCCCCGGGACAGGGCTACGAGCAGTACTTC CASSSPGQGYEQYF
- - TRBJ2-2 TRBV7-2 TGTGCCAGCCGCTCCCGCGGGGGCCTCGACACCGGGGAGCTGTTTTTT CASRSRGGLDTGELFF
- - TRBJ1-1 TRBV5-1 TGCGCCAGCAGCTCGACAGGAAACCTAATGAACACTGAAGCTTTCTTT CASSSTGNLMNTEAFF
- - TRBJ2-1 TRBV20-1 TGCAGTGCTAGACTCGACAATGAGCAGTTCTTC CSARLDNEQFF
- - TRBJ2-1 TRBV29-1 TGCAGTAGCGGAAACAATGAGCAGTTCTTC CSSGNNEQFF
- TRBD1 TRBJ2-5 TRBV24-1 TGTGCCACCAGTGAAGCCGGGACAGTAAAAGAGACCCAGTACTTC CATSEAGTVKETQYF
- TRBD1 TRBJ2-1 TRBV7-2 TGTGCCAGCAGCCACAGGGGTGGCAATGAGCAGTTCTTC CASSHRGGNEQFF
- - TRBJ1-2 TRBV10-3 TGTGCCATCAACAGACAGAGTACTAACTATGGCTACACCTTC CAINRQSTNYGYTF
- TRBD1 TRBJ2-5 TRBV3-1/TRBV3-2 TGTGCCAGCAGCCAAGTGGCTATTAAAAGTCTGACAGGGCAAGAGACCCAGTACTTC CASSQVAIKSLTGQETQYF
- TRBD1 TRBJ1-2 TRBV29-1 TGCAGCGCCGGCGTGGGGGACAGGGGGTATGGCTACACCTTC CSAGVGDRGYGYTF
- - TRBJ2-5 TRBV18 TGTGCCAGCTCACCTGGCCAGATAGAGACCCAGTACTTC CASSPGQIETQYF
- TRBD1 TRBJ1-1 TRBV2 TGTGCCAGCAGTGAAGGTGGGCTCGGCAGGGGGTTGTATGCTTTCTTT CASSEGGLGRGLYAFF